The 8 T cell receptor beta chains reported below all come from one sample, sequenced in a study of post-analysis software for immune sequencing data (dated by TCRdb to between 2014 and 2017). The protocol used for the library was PCR. Sequencing was performed on an Illumina HiSeq 2500. Unique molecular identifiers were incorporated into TCR beta cDNA libraries to reduce PCR and sequencing biases. TCRdb itself trimmed the public reads at Q25 with fastp, ran MiXCR and retained productive beta chains. Every CDR3 protein is listed once, alongside the most common genes and DNA of its rows. The table for this sample lists roughly 400,000 distinct CDR3 sequences; about 40% of them were counted only once. Around 8% of the sample is held by the ten biggest clonotypes. The antigens for these receptors are not known. What the research found in general, with its limitations: A handful of TRBV segments, including TRBV5-6, TRBV5-1 and TRBV20-1, were significantly more frequent in patients than controls.

Sample: blood. The receptors here all came from a girl aged 2 to 9 with multiple sclerosis.

This clonotype was detected a few times. V gene TRBV28 combines with J gene TRBJ2-5; 11 bases are shared with TRBD1. The CDR3 has 17 amino acids. Germline V CDR1 and CDR2: MDHEN, SYDVKM. Losses at the gene ends were 4 bases for V and 4 bases for J; bases not matched to a gene: 11. In DNA, the CDR3 is TGTGCCAGCAGTTCCCCTTACCGGGACAGGGGGAGAGAGACCCAGTACTTC. Translated: CASSSPYRDRGRETQYF.

The genes are TRBV7-9 and TRBJ1-5; tentatively, D is TRBD1 (5 bases). V gave up 4 bases and J gave up 4 bases, with 17 bases separating them. This CDR3 has 16 amino acids. CDR1 SEHNR and CDR2 FQNEAQ come from the germline V gene (reference sequence). In DNA, the CDR3 is TGTGCCAGCAGCTCGAACCCTAGCAGGGTAAATCAGCCCCAGCATTTT. Protein: CASSSNPSRVNQPQHF.

The V call is TRBV5-1, the J call TRBJ2-7; 7 bases align to TRBD2. V shed 4 bases, J shed 6 bases, and the junction held 13 bases outside the gene matches. Germline values: CDR1 SGHRS, CDR2 YFSETQ. CDR3 size: 15 residues. CDR3 residues: CASSLTGTNWGEQYF. The CDR3 DNA reads TGCGCCAGCAGCCTGACCGGGACTAACTGGGGCGAGCAGTACTTC. Filled out from reference TRBV5-1 and TRBJ2-7, the complete variable domain reads KAGVTQTPRYLIKTRGQQVTLSCSPISGHRSVSWYQQTPGQGLQFLFEYFSETQRNKGNFPGRFSGRQFSNSRSEMNVSTLELGDSALYLCASSLTGTNWGEQYFGPGTRLTVT.

Details on this clonotype: Sequence at one end of the junction differs from germline and may be a read error. The chain recombines TRBV28 with TRBJ2-7, with a tentative D call TRBD1 (6 bases). The CDR3 extends over 15 amino acids. The germline CDR1 and CDR2 sequences are MDHEN and SYDVKM. CDR3 nucleotide sequence: TGTGCCGGCAGCTCAGGTCAAGGGGGACCTAAGGAGCAGTACTTC. It translates to CAGSSGQGGPKEQYF.

The CDR3 is CASSHRGSSYEQYF. CDR3 DNA: TGTGCCAGCAGCCACAGGGGAAGCTCCTACGAGCAGTACTTC. The gene calls are TRBV7-2 and TRBJ2-7; the match to TRBD1 covers 7 bases. Germline assignment: CDR1 SGHTA and CDR2 FQGNSA. The CDR3 has 14 residues. Trimming took 5 bases from V and 0 from J; bases not matched to a gene: 4. Full variable domain (outside the CDR3, taken from reference TRBV7-2 and TRBJ2-7): GAGVSQSPSNKVTEKGKDVELRCDPISGHTALYWYRQSLGQGLEFLIYFQGNSAPDKSGLPSDRFSAERTGGSVSTLTIQRTQQEDSAVYLCASSHRGSSYEQYFGPGTRLTVT.

This clonotype has only a few counts. The V and J genes are TRBV6-1 and TRBJ1-1; the D is unclear. V was cut by 3 bases and J by 0 bases, with 11 bases left in between. CDR1 and CDR2 (germline): MNHNS, SASEGT. CDR3 size: 15 residues. The CDR3 coding sequence is TGTGCCAGCAGTGATCAGCGGGGTATGAACACTGAAGCTTTCTTT. Its protein product is CASSDQRGMNTEAFF.

The table lists this clonotype with many counts. The chain is built from TRBV7-2 and TRBJ2-7; 9 bases are shared with TRBD1. With 6 bases clipped from V and 1 base from J, the junction kept 4 bases outside the gene matches. CDR3 length equals 14 residues. Germline CDR1 is SGHTA and CDR2 is FQGNSA. This CDR3 reads CASSSGQGSYEQYF. As DNA, the CDR3 is TGTGCCAGCAGTTCGGGACAGGGTTCCTACGAGCAGTACTTC.

The table lists this clonotype with many counts. The V call is TRBV5-1, the J call TRBJ2-3, with D possibly being TRBD1 or TRBD2 (6 bases each). Germline loops: CDR1 SGHRS, CDR2 YFSETQ. The ends were cut back, 3 bases at V and 3 bases at J, with 11 bases in the middle. The CDR3 is made up of 14 amino acids. CDR3 sequence (DNA): TGCGCCAGCAGCTACACAGGGAGGACAGATACGCAGTATTTT. Its protein is CASSYTGRTDTQYF.